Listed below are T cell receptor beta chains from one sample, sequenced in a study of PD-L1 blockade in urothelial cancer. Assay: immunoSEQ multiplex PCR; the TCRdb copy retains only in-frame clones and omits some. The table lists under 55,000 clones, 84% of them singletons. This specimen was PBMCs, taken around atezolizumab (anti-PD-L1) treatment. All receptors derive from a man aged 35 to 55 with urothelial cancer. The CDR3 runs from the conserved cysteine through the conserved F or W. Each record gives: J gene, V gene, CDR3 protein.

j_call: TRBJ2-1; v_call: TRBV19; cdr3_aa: CASSLHRGEQFF
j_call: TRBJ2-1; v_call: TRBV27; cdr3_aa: CASSLGSYNEQFF
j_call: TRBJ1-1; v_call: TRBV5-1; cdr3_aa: CASSRTGQNTEAFF
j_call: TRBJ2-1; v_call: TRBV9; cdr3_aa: CASSVGGGGILLDEQFF
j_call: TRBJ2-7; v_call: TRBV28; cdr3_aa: CASSPHQGAGEQYF
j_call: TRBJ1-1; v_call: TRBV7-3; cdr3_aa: CASSLTGQTTEAFF
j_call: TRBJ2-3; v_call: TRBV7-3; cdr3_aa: CASSFGLRNTDTQYF
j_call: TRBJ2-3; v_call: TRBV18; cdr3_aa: CASSPNRDTQYF
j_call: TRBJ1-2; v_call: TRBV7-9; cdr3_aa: CASSQEPRPNYGYTF
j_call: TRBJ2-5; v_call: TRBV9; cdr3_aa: CASSVEPGAETQYF